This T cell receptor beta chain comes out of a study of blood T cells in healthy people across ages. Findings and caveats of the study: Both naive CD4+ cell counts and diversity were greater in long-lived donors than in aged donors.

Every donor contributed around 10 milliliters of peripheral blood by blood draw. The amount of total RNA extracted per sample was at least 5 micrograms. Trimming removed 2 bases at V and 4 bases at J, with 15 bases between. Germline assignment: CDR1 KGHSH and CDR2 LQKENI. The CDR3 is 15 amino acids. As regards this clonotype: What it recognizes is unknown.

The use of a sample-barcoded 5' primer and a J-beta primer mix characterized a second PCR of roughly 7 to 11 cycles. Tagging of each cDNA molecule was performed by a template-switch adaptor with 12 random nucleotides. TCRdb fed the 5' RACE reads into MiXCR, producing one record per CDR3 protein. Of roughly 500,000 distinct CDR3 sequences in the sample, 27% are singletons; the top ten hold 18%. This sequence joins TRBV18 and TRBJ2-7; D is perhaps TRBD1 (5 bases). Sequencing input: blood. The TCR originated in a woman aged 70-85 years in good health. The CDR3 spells CASSPSMAGLYEQYF. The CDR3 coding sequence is TGTGCCAGCTCACCATCGATGGCAGGGCTATACGAGCAGTACTTC.